Listed here are 8 T cell receptor beta chains from one sample, sequenced in a study of beta chain features in type 1 diabetes. The authors reverse transcribed all of the isolated RNA, so sequencing captured expressed TCRB transcripts. Using immunoSEQ multiplex PCR, the repertoire was profiled, and TCRdb retains in-frame clones only, with some absent. The repertoire has around 500,000 clones, roughly an eighth of them found once; the top ten carry 0.046%. The sequencing sample was made of naive CD4+ T cells from blood. Receptors originate from a woman younger than 30 in good health.

This chain connects TRBV9 to TRBJ1-6, with D possibly matching TRBD1 (5 bases). Looked up from germline, CDR1 is SGDLS and CDR2 is YYNGEE. V was trimmed by 3 bases and J by 5 bases, leaving 15 bases between them. CDR3 length: 16 amino acids. The chain's CDR3 is CASSALGRRDNSPLHF. CDR3 DNA sequence: TGTGCCAGCAGCGCCCTGGGGCGTCGCGATAATTCACCCCTCCACTTT.

This rearrangement joins TRBV2 to TRBJ2-1; D perhaps matches TRBD2 (6 bases). Per germline, CDR1 SNHLY and CDR2 FYNNEI. CDR3 size: 14 residues. The V end was cut by 8 bases, the J end by 3 bases, with 14 bases between. The CDR3 DNA reads as TGTGCCAGCGGCGATGGGACTGACTACAATGAGCAGTTCTTC. Protein sequence: CASGDGTDYNEQFF.

The J gene is TRBJ1-4, the V gene TRBV4-1; TRBD1 aligns across 8 bases. CDR3 length: 16 residues. The ends lost 2 bases at V and 5 bases at J; junction bases unmatched: 7. The germline V gene encodes CDR1 MGHRA and CDR2 YSYEKL. The CDR3 region has the DNA TGCGCCAGCAGCCAATTTGGACAGGGAGGGAATGAAAAACTGTTTTTT. Protein product: CASSQFGQGGNEKLFF.

The chain combines TRBV9 with TRBJ2-1, with D unresolved. The germline CDR1 and CDR2 sequences are SGDLS and YYNGEE. The CDR3 runs 16 residues. With 3 bases removed from V and 5 bases from J, the gap between germline ends came to 18 bases. CDR3 loop: CASSARMSHPNNEQFF. The CDR3, as DNA: TGTGCCAGCAGCGCACGTATGTCCCACCCCAACAATGAGCAGTTCTTC.

The chain combines TRBV7-9 with TRBJ2-6; D is uncertain. V was shortened by 1 base and J by 0 bases, with 7 bases between the two germline ends. From germline, CDR1 is SEHNR and CDR2 FQNEAQ (reference sequence). The CDR3 is made up of 16 amino acids. CDR3 coding DNA: TGTGCCAGCAGCTTAGTATTGCGCTCTGGGGCCAACGTCCTGACTTTC. This gives the protein CASSLVLRSGANVLTF.

The chain combines TRBV5-1 with TRBJ2-4; no firm D call. Trimming cost V 4 bases and J 0 bases, with 11 bases left between them. The CDR3 is 15 residues long. Germline CDR1 and CDR2: SGHRS and YFSETQ. CDR3 bases: TGCGCCAGCAGCGGGGATAGACTAGCCAAAAACATTCAGTACTTC. As protein: CASSGDRLAKNIQYF.

The table lists this clone with a few counts. This rearrangement joins TRBV28 to TRBJ1-5; unclear D gene. This CDR3 spans 12 amino acids. Trimming removed 6 bases at V and 7 bases at J, with 10 bases between. Germline CDR1 is MDHEN and CDR2 is SYDVKM. DNA for the CDR3: TGTGCCAGCAGGGTTGCCCCGCAGCCCCAGCATTTT. It translates to CASRVAPQPQHF.

The sample holds a few counts of this clone. The V call is TRBV27, the J call TRBJ2-7; 11 nucleotides agree with TRBD2. The germline gives CDR1 MNHEY, CDR2 SMNVEV (reference sequence). Trimming cost V 3 bases and J 3 bases; bases outside gene matches: 10. CDR3 length equals 17 residues. This chain's CDR3 is CASSFRFTSGSNYEQYF. CDR3 nucleotide sequence: TGTGCCAGCAGTTTTCGGTTTACTAGCGGGAGCAACTACGAGCAGTACTTC.